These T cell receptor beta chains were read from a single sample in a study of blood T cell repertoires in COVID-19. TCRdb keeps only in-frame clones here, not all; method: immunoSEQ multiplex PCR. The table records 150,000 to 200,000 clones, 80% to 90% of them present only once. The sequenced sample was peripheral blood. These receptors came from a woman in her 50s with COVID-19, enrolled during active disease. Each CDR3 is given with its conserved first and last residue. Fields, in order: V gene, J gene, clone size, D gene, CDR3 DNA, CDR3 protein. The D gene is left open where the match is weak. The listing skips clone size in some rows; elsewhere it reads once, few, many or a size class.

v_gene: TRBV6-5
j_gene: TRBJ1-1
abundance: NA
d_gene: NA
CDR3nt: TGTGCCAGCAGCGTCGGGACTGAAGCTTTCTTT
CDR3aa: CASSVGTEAFF

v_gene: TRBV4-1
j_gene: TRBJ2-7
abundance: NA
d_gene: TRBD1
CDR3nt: TGCGCCAGCAGCCGACCGGGACAGGACTCCTACGAGCAGTACTTC
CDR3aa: CASSRPGQDSYEQYF

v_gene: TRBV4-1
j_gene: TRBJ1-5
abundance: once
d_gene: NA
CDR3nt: TGCGCCAGCAGCCAAGTCCAGGGTTGGGGTCAGCCCCAGCATTTT
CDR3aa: CASSQVQGWGQPQHF

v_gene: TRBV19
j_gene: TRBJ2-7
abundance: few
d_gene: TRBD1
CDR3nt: TGTGCCAGTAGTGCCCCTACGGGACAGGGGTCCTACGAGCAGTACTTC
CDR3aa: CASSAPTGQGSYEQYF

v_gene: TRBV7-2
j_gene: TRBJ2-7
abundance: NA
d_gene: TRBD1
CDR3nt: TGTGCCAGCAGCTCCCAACAGGGGTTCTACGAGCAGTACTTC
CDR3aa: CASSSQQGFYEQYF

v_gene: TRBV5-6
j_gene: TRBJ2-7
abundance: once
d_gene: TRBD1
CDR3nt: TGTGCCAGCAGCTTGGACTGGACAGGGGGCTCCTACGAGCAGTACTTC
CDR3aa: CASSLDWTGGSYEQYF

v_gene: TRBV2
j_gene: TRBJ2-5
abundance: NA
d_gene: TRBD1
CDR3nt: TGTGCCAGCTCGGGACAGGGGACTTTGGAGACCCAGTACTTC
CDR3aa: CASSGQGTLETQYF

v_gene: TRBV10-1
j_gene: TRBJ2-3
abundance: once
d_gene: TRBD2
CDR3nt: TGCGCCAGCAGTGGGACTAGCGGGGGGGCCCAAGATACGCAGTATTTT
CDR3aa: CASSGTSGGAQDTQYF

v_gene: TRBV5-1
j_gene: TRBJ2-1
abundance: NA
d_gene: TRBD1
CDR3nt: TGCGCCAGCAGCTGGGACAGGCACAGCTCCTACAATGAGCAGTTCTTC
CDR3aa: CASSWDRHSSYNEQFF

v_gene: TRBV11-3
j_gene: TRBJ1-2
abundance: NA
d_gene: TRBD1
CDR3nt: TGTGCCAGCAGCCGCGGGGGGGGACAGGACACAACTACCTATGGCTACACCTTC
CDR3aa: CASSRGGGQDTTTYGYTF

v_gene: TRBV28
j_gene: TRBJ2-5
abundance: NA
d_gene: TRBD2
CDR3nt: TGTGCCAGCAGCCCGAGCGGGGTCCTTATTGGGAAGACCCAGTACTTC
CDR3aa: CASSPSGVLIGKTQYF

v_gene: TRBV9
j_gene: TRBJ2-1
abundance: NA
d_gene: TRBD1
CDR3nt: TGTGCCAGCAGCGGTGGGACAGAAACCGGGAACTTCAATGAGCAGTTCTTC
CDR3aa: CASSGGTETGNFNEQFF

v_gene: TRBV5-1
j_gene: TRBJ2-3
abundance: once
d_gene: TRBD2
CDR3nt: TGCGCCAGCAGCTCCGGGACTACTAGCACAGATACGCAGTATTTT
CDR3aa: CASSSGTTSTDTQYF

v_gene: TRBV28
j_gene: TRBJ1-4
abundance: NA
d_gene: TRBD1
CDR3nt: TGTGCCAGCAGTTGGGGGGCTACGACAGGGAATGAAAAACTGTTTTTT
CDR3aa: CASSWGATTGNEKLFF

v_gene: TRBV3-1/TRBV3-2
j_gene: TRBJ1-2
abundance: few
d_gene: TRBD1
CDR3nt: TGTGCCAGCAGCTGGGACAGGGGGCGCCACTATGGCTACACCTTC
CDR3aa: CASSWDRGRHYGYTF

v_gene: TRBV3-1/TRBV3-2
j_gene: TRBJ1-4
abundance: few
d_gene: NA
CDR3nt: TGTGCCAGCAGCCAATCCTACGGAGCGGTGAAACTGTTTTTT
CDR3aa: CASSQSYGAVKLFF

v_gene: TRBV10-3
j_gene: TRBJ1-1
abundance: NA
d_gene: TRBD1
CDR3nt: TGTGCCATCAGTGAAACAGGGGTGTTTTCTGAAGCTTTCTTT
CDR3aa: CAISETGVFSEAFF

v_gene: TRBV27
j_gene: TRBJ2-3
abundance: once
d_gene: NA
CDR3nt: TGTGCCAGTCGTCAAGCGGGCACAGATACGCAGTATTTT
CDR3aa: CASRQAGTDTQYF

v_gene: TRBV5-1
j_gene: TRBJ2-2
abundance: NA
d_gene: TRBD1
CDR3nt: TGCGCCAGCAGCTTTACAGGGGACACCGGGGAGCTGTTTTTT
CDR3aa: CASSFTGDTGELFF

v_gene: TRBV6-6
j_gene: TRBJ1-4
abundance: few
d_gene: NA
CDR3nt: TGTGCCAGCAGTTACGAGGGCCCCCTAAATGAAAAACTGTTTTTT
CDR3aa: CASSYEGPLNEKLFF

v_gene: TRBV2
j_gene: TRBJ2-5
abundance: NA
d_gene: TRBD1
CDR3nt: TGTGCCAGCAGCCCACAGGGGGCGGGTGAGACCCAGTACTTC
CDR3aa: CASSPQGAGETQYF

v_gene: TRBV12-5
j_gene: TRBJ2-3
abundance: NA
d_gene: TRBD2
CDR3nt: TGTGCTAGTGGCAGACTAGCTGTCGATACGCAGTATTTT
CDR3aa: CASGRLAVDTQYF

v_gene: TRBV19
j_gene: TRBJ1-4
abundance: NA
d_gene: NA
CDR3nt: TGTGCCAGTAGTATGCGAGTAGATGAAAAACTGTTTTTT
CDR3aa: CASSMRVDEKLFF

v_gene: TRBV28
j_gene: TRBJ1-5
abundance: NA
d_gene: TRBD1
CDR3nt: TGTGCCAGCAGGAGGACAGGGGCGAGCAATCAGCCCCAGCATTTT
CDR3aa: CASRRTGASNQPQHF

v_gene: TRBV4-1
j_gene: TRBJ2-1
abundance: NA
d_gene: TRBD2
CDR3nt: TGCGCCAGCAGCCAAGATCTCACTAGCGGGGGCCGCGCTAGATACAATGAGCAGTTCTTC
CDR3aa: CASSQDLTSGGRARYNEQFF

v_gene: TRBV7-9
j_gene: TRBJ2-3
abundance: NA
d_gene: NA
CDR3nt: TGTGCCAGCAGAAAAGCGGATAGCACAGATACGCAGTATTTT
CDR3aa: CASRKADSTDTQYF

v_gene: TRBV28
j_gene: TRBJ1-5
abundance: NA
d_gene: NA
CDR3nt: TGTGCCAGCAGTACAGGACAGCTCAATCAGCCCCAGCATTTT
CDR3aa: CASSTGQLNQPQHF

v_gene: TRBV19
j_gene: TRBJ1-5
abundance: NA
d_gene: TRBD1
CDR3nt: TGTGCCAGTAGCGTCGGGACAGGGGGGGTTCAGCCCCAGCATTTT
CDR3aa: CASSVGTGGVQPQHF

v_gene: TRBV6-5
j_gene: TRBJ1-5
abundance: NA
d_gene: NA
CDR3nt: TGTGCCAGCAGTTATAGTCAGGGGAACCAGCCCCAGCATTTT
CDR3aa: CASSYSQGNQPQHF

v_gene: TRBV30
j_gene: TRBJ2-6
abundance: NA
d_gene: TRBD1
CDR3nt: TGTGCCTGGAACACCGGGACAGACTACATCTCTGGGGCCAACGTCCTGACTTTC
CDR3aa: CAWNTGTDYISGANVLTF

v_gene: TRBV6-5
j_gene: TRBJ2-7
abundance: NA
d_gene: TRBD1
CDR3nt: TGTGCCAGCAGTTCCGGACAGGTTTACGAGCAGTACTTC
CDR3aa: CASSSGQVYEQYF

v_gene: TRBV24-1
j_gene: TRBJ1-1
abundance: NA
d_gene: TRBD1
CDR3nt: TGTGCCACCAGTGACGGACAGGGGGCTGGCACTGAAGCTTTCTTT
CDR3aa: CATSDGQGAGTEAFF

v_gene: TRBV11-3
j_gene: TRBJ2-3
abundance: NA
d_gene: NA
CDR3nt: TGTGCCAGCAGCCCCCGCTCAGGGGCTAGCACAGATACGCAGTATTTT
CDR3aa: CASSPRSGASTDTQYF

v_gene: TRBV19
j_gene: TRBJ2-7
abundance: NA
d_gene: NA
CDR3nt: TGTGCCAGTAGTATTGGTCTAAGCTCCTACGAGCAGTACTTC
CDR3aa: CASSIGLSSYEQYF

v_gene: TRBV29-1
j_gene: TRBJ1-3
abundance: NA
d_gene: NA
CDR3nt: TGCAGCGTTGCCCCCAGGCTGCACTCTGGAAACACCATATATTTT
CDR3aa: CSVAPRLHSGNTIYF

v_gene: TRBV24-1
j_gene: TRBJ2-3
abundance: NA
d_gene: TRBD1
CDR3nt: TGTGCCACCAGTGCTCCGACAGGGCCAGATACGCAGTATTTT
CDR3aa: CATSAPTGPDTQYF

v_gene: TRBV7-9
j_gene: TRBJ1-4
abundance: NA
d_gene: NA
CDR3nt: TGTGCCAGCAGCTTAGACGGGGGTGAAAAACTGTTTTTT
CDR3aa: CASSLDGGEKLFF

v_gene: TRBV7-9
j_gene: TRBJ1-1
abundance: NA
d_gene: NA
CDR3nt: TGTGCCAGCAGCTTAGGACGCACAGGGAGGGAGAACACTGAAGCTTTCTTT
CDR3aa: CASSLGRTGRENTEAFF

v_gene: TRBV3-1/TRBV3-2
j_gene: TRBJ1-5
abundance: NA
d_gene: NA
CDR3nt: TGTGCCAGCAGCCAGACAGAGGGCAATCAGCCCCAGCATTTT
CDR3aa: CASSQTEGNQPQHF

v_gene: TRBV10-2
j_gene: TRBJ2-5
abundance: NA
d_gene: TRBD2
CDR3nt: TGCGCCAGCAGTGAGTCGGTGCTAGCGGTCCAAGAGACCCAGTACTTC
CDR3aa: CASSESVLAVQETQYF

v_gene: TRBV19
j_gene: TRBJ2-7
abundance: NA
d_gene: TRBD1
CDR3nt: TGTGCCAGTCGAGACAGGGGCCCATTCGACGAGCAGTACTTC
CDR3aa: CASRDRGPFDEQYF

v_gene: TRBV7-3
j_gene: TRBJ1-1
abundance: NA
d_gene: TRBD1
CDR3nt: TGTGCCAGCAGCCAGGGGGGGAACACTGAAGCTTTCTTT
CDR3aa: CASSQGGNTEAFF

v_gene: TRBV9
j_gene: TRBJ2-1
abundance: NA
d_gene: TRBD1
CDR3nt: TGTGCCAGCAGCGTCCGGGACAGGGCAAATGAGCAGTTCTTC
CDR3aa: CASSVRDRANEQFF

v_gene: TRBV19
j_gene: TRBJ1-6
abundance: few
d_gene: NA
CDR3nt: TGTGCCAGTCACCGGGACACCGAATCTTATTCACCCCTCCACTTT
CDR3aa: CASHRDTESYSPLHF

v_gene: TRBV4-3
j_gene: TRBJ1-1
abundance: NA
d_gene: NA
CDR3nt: TGCGCCAGCAAACCGGGACATATGAACACTGAAGCTTTCTTT
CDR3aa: CASKPGHMNTEAFF

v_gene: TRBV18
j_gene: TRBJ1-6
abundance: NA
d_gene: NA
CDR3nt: TGTGCCAGCCCAACGCGGGGGAGACCCCTCCACTTT
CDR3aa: CASPTRGRPLHF

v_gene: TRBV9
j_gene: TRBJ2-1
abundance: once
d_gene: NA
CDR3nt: TGTGCCAGCAGCGAGGGGTCCCAGCCCGCCTACAATGAGCAGTTCTTC
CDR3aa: CASSEGSQPAYNEQFF

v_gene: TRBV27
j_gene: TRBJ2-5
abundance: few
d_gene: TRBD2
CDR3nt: TGTGCCAGCAGTTCTGGACTAGCGGGGGGAGTCCAGTACTTC
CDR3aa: CASSSGLAGGVQYF

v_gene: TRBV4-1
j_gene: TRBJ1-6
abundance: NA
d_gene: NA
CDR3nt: TGCGCCAGCAGCCCCCTGGGCCAGCTCTATAATTCACCCCTCCACTTT
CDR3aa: CASSPLGQLYNSPLHF

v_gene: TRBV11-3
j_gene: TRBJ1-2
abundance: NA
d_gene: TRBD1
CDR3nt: TGTGCCAGCAGCTTACGCTTCCGAATGGGGGACAGGGGATACTATGGCTACACCTTC
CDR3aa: CASSLRFRMGDRGYYGYTF

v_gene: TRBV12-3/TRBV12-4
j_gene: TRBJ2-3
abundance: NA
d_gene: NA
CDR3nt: TGTGCCAGCAGCTACACAGATACGCAGTATTTT
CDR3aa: CASSYTDTQYF

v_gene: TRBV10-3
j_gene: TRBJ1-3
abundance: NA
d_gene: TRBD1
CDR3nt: TGTGCCATCAGGAGGACCGGGACAGCTGGAAACACCATATATTTT
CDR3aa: CAIRRTGTAGNTIYF

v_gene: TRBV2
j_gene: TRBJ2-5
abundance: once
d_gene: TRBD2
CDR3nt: TGTGCCAGCAGTCACGGGACTAGCGGGGGGGCCTGGCAAGAGACCCAGTACTTC
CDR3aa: CASSHGTSGGAWQETQYF

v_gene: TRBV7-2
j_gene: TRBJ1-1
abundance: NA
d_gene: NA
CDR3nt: TGTGCCAGCAGCTTCTACAGGGAGGGGGGCACTGAAGCTTTCTTT
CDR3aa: CASSFYREGGTEAFF

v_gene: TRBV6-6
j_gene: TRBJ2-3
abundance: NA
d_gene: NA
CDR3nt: TGTGCCAGCAGCCCCGACTCTAGCACAGATACGCAGTATTTT
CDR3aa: CASSPDSSTDTQYF

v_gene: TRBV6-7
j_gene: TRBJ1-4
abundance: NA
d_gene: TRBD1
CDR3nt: TGTGCCAGCAGTCCTTTGGACAGGGTCGGAGCTAATGAAAAACTGTTTTTT
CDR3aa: CASSPLDRVGANEKLFF

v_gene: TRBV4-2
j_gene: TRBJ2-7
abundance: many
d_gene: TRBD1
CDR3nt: TGTGCCAGCAGCCAAGGGACAGGGAGCTCCTACGAGCAGTACTTC
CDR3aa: CASSQGTGSSYEQYF